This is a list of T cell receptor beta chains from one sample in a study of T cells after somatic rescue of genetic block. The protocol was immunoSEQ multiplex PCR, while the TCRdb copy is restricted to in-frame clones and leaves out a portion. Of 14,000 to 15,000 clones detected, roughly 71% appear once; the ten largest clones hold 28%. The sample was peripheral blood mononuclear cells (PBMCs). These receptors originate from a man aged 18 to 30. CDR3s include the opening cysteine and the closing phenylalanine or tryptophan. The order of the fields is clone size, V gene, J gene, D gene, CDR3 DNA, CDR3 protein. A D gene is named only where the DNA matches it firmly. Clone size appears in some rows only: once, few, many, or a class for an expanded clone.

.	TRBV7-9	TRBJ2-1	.	TGTGCCAGCAGCTCTCAGGACCCCTTGGTTGGGGGTGAGCAGTTCTTC	CASSSQDPLVGGEQFF
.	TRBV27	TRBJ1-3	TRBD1	TGTGCCAGCAGCCCTTTAGGACAGGGGGGGGGAAACACCATATATTTT	CASSPLGQGGGNTIYF
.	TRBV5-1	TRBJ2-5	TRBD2	TGCGCCAGCAGCCTAACTAGCGGGGAATGGGAGACCCAGTACTTC	CASSLTSGEWETQYF
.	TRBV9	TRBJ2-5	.	TGTGCCAGCAGCCCCTTAGGCGTGTACCAAGAGACCCAGTACTTC	CASSPLGVYQETQYF
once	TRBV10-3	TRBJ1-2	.	TGTGCCATCAGTGGGCAGGGTAACAACTATGGCTACACCTTC	CAISGQGNNYGYTF
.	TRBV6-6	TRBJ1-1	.	TGTGCCACCAGGAGTTGGCAGAACACTATGAACACTGAAGCTTTCTTT	CATRSWQNTMNTEAFF
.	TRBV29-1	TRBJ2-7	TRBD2	TGCAGCGTTGAAGGGGGACTAGCGGGAGAGGGCGGCTCCTACGAGCAGTACTTC	CSVEGGLAGEGGSYEQYF
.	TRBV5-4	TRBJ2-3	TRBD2	TGTGCCAGCAGCTGGGGCCGGGGGGGCCAGTCCGATACGCAGTATTTT	CASSWGRGGQSDTQYF
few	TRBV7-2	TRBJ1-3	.	TGTGCCAGCAGCCCAGAGGGGAACACCATATATTTT	CASSPEGNTIYF
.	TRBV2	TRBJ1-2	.	TGTGCCAGGGCTCCGGGCATTAACTATGGCTACACCTTC	CARAPGINYGYTF
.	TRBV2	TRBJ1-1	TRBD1	TGTGCCAGCAGGTCCGGACAGGTCAACACTGAAGCTTTCTTT	CASRSGQVNTEAFF
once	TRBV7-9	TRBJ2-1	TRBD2	TGTGCCAGCAGCTTAGTAGGGACTAGCGGGAGCAGGGTGAATGAGCAGTTCTTC	CASSLVGTSGSRVNEQFF
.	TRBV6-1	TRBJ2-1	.	TGTGCCAGCAGTGCACAGGGCCAGAGGTCGTTCTTC	CASSAQGQRSFF
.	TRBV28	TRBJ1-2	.	TGTGCCAGCAGTTTAAATGGGAGGGGCTACACCTTC	CASSLNGRGYTF
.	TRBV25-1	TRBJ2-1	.	TGTGCCAGCAAGGCTTACTCCTACAATGAGCAGTTCTTC	CASKAYSYNEQFF
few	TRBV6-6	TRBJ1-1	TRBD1	TGTGCCAGCAGTTACTCGACCGGACAGGGGAGAGCTTTCTTT	CASSYSTGQGRAFF
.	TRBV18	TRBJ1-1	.	TGTGCCAGCTCACCACCGAAAGGGTTGAACACTGAAGCTTTCTTT	CASSPPKGLNTEAFF
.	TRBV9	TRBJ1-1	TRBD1	TGTGCCAGCAGCGTAGCTTCGGACAGGGGTCACACTGAAGCTTTCTTT	CASSVASDRGHTEAFF
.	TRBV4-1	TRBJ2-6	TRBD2	TGCGCCAGCAGCCAAGATACGTCGTCGGGACTAGCGGGAGGGCCTTCAAACGTCCTGACTTTC	CASSQDTSSGLAGGPSNVLTF
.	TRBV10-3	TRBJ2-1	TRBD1	TGTGCCATCGGGACAGGGAGGAATGAGCAGTTCTTC	CAIGTGRNEQFF
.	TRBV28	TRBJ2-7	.	TGTGCCAGCAGCTATGACAGGCTAAGCTCCTACGAGCAGTACTTC	CASSYDRLSSYEQYF
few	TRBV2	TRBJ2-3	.	TGTGCCAGCAGTGAAGTTGACAGCACAGATACGCAGTATTTT	CASSEVDSTDTQYF
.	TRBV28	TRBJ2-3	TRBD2	TGTGCCAGCAGTGGACTAGCGGGGGCCTTAGTGGATACGCAGTATTTT	CASSGLAGALVDTQYF
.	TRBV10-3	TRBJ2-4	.	TGTGCCATCAGTGAGGACTGGGGAGCCAAAAACATTCAGTACTTC	CAISEDWGAKNIQYF
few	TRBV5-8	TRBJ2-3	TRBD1	TGTGCCAGCAGCTTAGACAGGGGGTCGAGTACAGATACGCAGTATTTT	CASSLDRGSSTDTQYF
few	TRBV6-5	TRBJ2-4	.	TGTGCCAGCAGTTACTCGACCGTAGCCAAAAACATTCAGTACTTC	CASSYSTVAKNIQYF
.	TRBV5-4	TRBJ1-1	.	TGTGCCAGCAGCTTGGCGCTTGGGGGAATGAACACTGAAGCTTTCTTT	CASSLALGGMNTEAFF
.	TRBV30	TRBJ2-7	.	TGTGCCTGGAGCGCTAGAGGGGGTGAGCAGTACTTC	CAWSARGGEQYF
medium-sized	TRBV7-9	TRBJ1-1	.	TGTGCCAGCAGCTTAGGTAGTAAGATATCCGTAAACACTGAAGCTTTCTTT	CASSLGSKISVNTEAFF
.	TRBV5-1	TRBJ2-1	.	TGCGCCAGCAGCCGTTTAGAAAATGAGCAGTTCTTC	CASSRLENEQFF
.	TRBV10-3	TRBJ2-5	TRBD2	TGTGCCATCAGTGATAGGACTAGCGGGGCCCAAGAGACCCAGTACTTC	CAISDRTSGAQETQYF
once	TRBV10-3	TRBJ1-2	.	TGTGCCATCAGTGGGTCCGGGGAGGCGCGGGGGAAGGGCTACACCTTC	CAISGSGEARGKGYTF
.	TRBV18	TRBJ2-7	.	TGTGCCAGCTCACCACAGGGCGGGGCCTCCTACGAGCAGTACTTC	CASSPQGGASYEQYF
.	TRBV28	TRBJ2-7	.	TGTGCCAGCCGAAGGGGGGGGAGCTCCTACGAGCAGTACTTC	CASRRGGSSYEQYF
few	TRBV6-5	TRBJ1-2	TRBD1	TGTGCCAGCAGTTTGTTAGCAACAGGGGTCGGCTACACCTTC	CASSLLATGVGYTF
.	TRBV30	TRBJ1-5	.	TGTGCCTGGAGTGTACGAGGACAGCACAATCAGCCCCAGCATTTT	CAWSVRGQHNQPQHF
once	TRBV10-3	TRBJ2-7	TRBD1	TGTGCCATCGGGGCCCGCGGGACAGGGGCCTACGAGCAGTACTTC	CAIGARGTGAYEQYF
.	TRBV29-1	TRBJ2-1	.	TGCAGCGTTTACACGGGGGTAGGGGGGACCTACAATGAGCAGTTCTTC	CSVYTGVGGTYNEQFF
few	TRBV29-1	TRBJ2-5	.	TGCAGCGTTGACAGGCAGCCCCAAGAGACCCAGTACTTC	CSVDRQPQETQYF
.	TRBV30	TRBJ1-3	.	TGTGCCTGGAGAGTACTTGGAAACACCATATATTTT	CAWRVLGNTIYF
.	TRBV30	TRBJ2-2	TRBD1	TGTGCCTGGAGAAAGGGGGCGGAGGACACCGGGGAGCTGTTTTTT	CAWRKGAEDTGELFF
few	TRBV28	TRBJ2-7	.	TGTGCCAGCAGTTTTACAGGCTACTACGAGCAGTACTTC	CASSFTGYYEQYF
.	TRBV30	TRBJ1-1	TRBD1	TGTGCCTGTCCTGAAACAGGGGGGACTGAAGCTTTCTTT	CACPETGGTEAFF
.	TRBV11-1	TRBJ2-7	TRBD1	TGTGCCAGCAGCGCGTGGGACAGGAAGAGCTCCTACGAGCAGTACTTC	CASSAWDRKSSYEQYF
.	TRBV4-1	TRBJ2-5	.	TGCGCCAGCAGCCAAGAATGGATCGGGGTCGGAGAGACCCAGTACTTC	CASSQEWIGVGETQYF
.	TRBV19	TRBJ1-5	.	TGTGCCAGCAAACATGGCAATCAGCCCCAGCATTTT	CASKHGNQPQHF
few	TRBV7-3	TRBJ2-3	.	TGTGCCAGCAGCGACCCCCGGGACCAAGGAAGGGGGTCAGATACGCAGTATTTT	CASSDPRDQGRGSDTQYF
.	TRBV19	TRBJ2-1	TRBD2	TGTGCCAGTAGTATAGGGCCTATAGCGGGCTCCTACAATGAGCAGTTCTTC	CASSIGPIAGSYNEQFF
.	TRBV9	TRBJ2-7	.	TGTGCCAGCAGTGGCCCCCAGCCCTCCTACGAGCAGTACTTC	CASSGPQPSYEQYF
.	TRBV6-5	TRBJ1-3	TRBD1	TGTGCCAGCACCCGGGACAGTTCCTCTGGAAACACCATATATTTT	CASTRDSSSGNTIYF
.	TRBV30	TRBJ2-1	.	TGTGCCTGGAGTGCCCAGCGGAGCTCCTACAATGAGCAGTTCTTC	CAWSAQRSSYNEQFF